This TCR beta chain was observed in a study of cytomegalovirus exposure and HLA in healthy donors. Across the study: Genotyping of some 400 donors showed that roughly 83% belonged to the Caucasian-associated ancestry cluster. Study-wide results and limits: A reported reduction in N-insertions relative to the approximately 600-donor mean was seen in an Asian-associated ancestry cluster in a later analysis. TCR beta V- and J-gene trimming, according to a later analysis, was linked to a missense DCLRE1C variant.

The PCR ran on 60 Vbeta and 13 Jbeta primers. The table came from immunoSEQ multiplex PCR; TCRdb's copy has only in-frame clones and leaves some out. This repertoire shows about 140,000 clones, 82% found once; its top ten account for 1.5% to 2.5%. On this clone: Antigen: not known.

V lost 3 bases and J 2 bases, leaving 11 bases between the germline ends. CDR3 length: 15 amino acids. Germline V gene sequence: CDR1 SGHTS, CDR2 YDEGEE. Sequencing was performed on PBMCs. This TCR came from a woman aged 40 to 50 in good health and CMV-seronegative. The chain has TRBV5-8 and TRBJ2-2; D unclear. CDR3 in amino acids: CASSSTGLNTGELFF. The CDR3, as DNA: TGTGCCAGCAGCTCCACCGGTCTCAACACCGGGGAGCTGTTTTTT.